The present entry profiles one T cell receptor (beta chain) with its context. CDR3 length: 17 amino acids. Germline V lookup: CDR1 SGHAT, CDR2 FQNNGV. The ends lost 3 bases at V and 2 bases at J; junction bases unmatched: 13. The sample belongs to a study of shared clonotypes between healthy human individuals. Donors comprised healthy HIV-negative adults lacking recent acute infections or vaccinations. Investigators divided CD4+ cells into CD45RA+ naive and CD45RA-negative memory subsets. Libraries were prepared by immunoSEQ multiplex PCR; TCRdb keeps only in-frame clonotypes and omits some of them. There are millions of clones in the sample; approximately 95% occur only once, and 0.35% to 0.5% lies in the top ten.

V and J are TRBV11-2 and TRBJ2-7, with TRBD1 matching over 7 bases. This TCR derives from a man younger than 30 in good health. Some clones in this sample may be carry-over from other donors' samples. Source material: naive CD4+ T cells from PBMCs. Regarding subset: CD45RA+ positively selected. CDR3 sequence reads: CASSFLFHGTATYEQYF. The CDR3 DNA sequence: TGTGCCAGCAGCTTTCTTTTCCATGGGACAGCAACCTACGAGCAGTACTTC. Combining the CDR3 with reference TRBV11-2 and TRBJ2-7 gives the whole variable domain EAGVAQSPRYKIIEKRQSVAFWCNPISGHATLYWYQQILGQGPKLLIQFQNNGVVDDSQLPKDRFSAERLKGVDSTLKIQPAKLEDSAVYLCASSFLFHGTATYEQYFGPGTRLTVT.